The next 10 T cell receptor beta chains were all read from a single sample in a study of cytotoxic CD8 clonotypes in ibrutinib-treated CLL. The method was immunoSEQ multiplex PCR; TCRdb's version includes in-frame clones alone and lacks a portion of them. The sample carries about 69,000 clones, around 84% recorded once. Material: PBMCs, obtained at disease progression, from a patient treated with ibrutinib. All receptors come from a human donor with chronic lymphocytic leukemia.

V is TRBV29-1 and J is TRBJ1-1; D not resolved. CDR1 is SQVTM and CDR2 is ANQGSEA in the germline V gene. Trimming removed 1 base at V and 3 bases at J, with 3 bases between. The CDR3 is 11 residues long. CDR3 DNA sequence: TGCAGCGTTGAAGGGTACACTGAAGCTTTCTTT. It is translated as CSVEGYTEAFF. The full variable domain, its missing parts supplied by reference TRBV29-1 and TRBJ1-1, is SAVISQKPSRDICQRGTSLTIQCQVDSQVTMMFWYRQQPGQSLTLIATANQGSEATYESGFVIDKFPISRPNLTFSTLTVSNMSPEDSSIYLCSVEGYTEAFFGQGTRLTVV.

The chain combines TRBV7-2 with TRBJ2-1, with D uncertain. This CDR3 has 16 amino acids. Trimming shortened V by 3 bases and J by 0 bases, and 12 bases separated the two germline ends. The germline CDR1 and CDR2 sequences are SGHTA and FQGNSA. CDR3 region: CASSLRPLSSYNEQFF. The CDR3 nucleotides are TGTGCCAGCAGCTTGAGGCCTTTAAGCTCCTACAATGAGCAGTTCTTC.

The chain's CDR3 is CASSKETQYF. The CDR3 region has the DNA TGTGCCAGCAGTAAAGAGACCCAGTACTTC. V gene TRBV2 combines with J gene TRBJ2-5; D not resolved. V lost 5 bases and J lost 3, with 1 base in between. The length of the CDR3 is 10 residues. The germline gives CDR1 SNHLY, CDR2 FYNNEI.

V is TRBV7-6 and J is TRBJ1-4; 7 bases are a match to TRBD1. CDR1 is SGHVS, CDR2 FNYEAQ, per germline. Trimming removed 5 bases from V and 2 bases from J; junction bases left unmatched: 8. This CDR3 has 16 amino acids. The CDR3 region has the DNA TGTGCCAGCAGCCGTGGACTCAGGGGGACTAATGAAAAACTGTTTTTT. The encoded protein is CASSRGLRGTNEKLFF.

V and J are TRBV19 and TRBJ2-7; D remains ambiguous. The CDR3 contains 13 residues. Per germline, CDR1 LNHDA and CDR2 SQIVND (reference sequence). Trimming took 6 bases from V and 0 from J, leaving 9 bases between them. The CDR3 DNA is TGTGCCAGTAGCAGGAAAAGCTCCTACGAGCAGTACTTC. Translated: CASSRKSSYEQYF.

This clone has just a few counts. The chain recombines TRBV6-6 with TRBJ1-4, with D unclear. CDR3 length equals 12 residues. Germline CDR1 and CDR2: MNHNY and SVGAGI (reference sequence). The V end lost 5 bases, the J end lost 8 bases, and 9 bases lay between the germline ends. CDR3 in DNA: TGTGCCAGCAGTCCCCTCGGGGAAAAACTGTTTTTT. It is translated as CASSPLGEKLFF.

V is TRBV10-3 and J is TRBJ1-3, with D unclear. The CDR3 consists of 17 residues. The V and J ends lost 1 base and 1 base respectively, with 14 bases between them. CDR1 is ENHRY, CDR2 SYGVKD, per germline. CDR3 nucleotide sequence: TGTGCCATCAGTGAGTATCGGGGAACCTCTTCTGGAAACACCATATATTTT. Amino acid sequence: CAISEYRGTSSGNTIYF.

This chain links TRBV11-2 with TRBJ2-3; TRBD2 matches at 10 bases. This CDR3 contains 16 residues. The germline V gene has CDR1 SGHAT and CDR2 FQNNGV. Unmatched junction bases numbered 6, after V lost 3 bases and J lost 3 bases. The CDR3 sequence: CASSFPPAGGTDTQYF. CDR3 sequence (DNA): TGTGCCAGCAGCTTCCCCCCAGCGGGGGGGACAGATACGCAGTATTTT.

The chain carries TRBV5-1 and TRBJ2-1; possibly TRBD1 for D (6 bases). The V end lost 3 bases, the J end lost 8 bases, and 18 bases lay between the germline ends. Per the germline V gene, CDR1 is SGHRS and CDR2 is YFSETQ. The CDR3 is made up of 15 amino acids. Here the CDR3 DNA reads TGCGCCAGCAGCTCCGGGACACCTAACCTGGATGAGCAGTTCTTC. This codes for CASSSGTPNLDEQFF.

CDR3 residues: CASSRTSGRTDTQYF. For the CDR3, the DNA is TGTGCCAGCAGCCGGACTAGCGGGAGAACAGATACGCAGTATTTT. V usage is TRBV4-2 and J usage is TRBJ2-3, with TRBD2 matching over 13 bases. V shed 4 bases and J 3 bases; nucleotides not matched to a gene: 1. The CDR3 has 15 residues. The germline V gene encodes CDR1 LGHNA and CDR2 YNFKEQ.